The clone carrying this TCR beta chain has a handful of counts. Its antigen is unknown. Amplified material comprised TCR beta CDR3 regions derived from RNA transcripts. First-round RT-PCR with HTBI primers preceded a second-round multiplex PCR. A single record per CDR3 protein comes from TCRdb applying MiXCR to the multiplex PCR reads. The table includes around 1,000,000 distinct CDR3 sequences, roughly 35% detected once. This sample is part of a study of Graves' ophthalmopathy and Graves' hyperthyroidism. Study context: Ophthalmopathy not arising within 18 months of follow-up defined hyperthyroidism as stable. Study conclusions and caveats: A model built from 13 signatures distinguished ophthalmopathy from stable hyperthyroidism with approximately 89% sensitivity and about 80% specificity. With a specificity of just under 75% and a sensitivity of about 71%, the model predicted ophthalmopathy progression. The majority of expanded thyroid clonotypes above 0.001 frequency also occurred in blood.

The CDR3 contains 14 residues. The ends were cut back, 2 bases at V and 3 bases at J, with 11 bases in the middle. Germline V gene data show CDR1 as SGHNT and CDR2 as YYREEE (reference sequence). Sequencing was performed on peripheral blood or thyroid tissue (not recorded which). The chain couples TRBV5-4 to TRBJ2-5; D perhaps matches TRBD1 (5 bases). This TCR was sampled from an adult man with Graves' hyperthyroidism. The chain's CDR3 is CASSFGAQKETQYF. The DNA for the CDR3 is TGTGCCAGCAGCTTTGGGGCACAGAAAGAGACCCAGTACTTC.